What follows are 23 T cell receptor beta chains derived from one specimen sequenced in a study of vaccination effects on CD4 cells after COVID-19. Subsequent to a culture period of about ten days, CD4+ T cells were isolated. Profiling relied on immunoSEQ multiplex PCR, and the TCRdb table lists in-frame clones only, not all of them. The sample consists of over 45,000 clones, about 80% of them appearing once. Their antigen targets remain unknown. This specimen was CD4+ T cells from PBMCs cultured without peptide, taken before COVID-19 vaccination. These receptors were collected from a human donor who received a COVID-19 vaccine.

The genes are TRBV7-8 and TRBJ2-3, with D perhaps matching TRBD2 (5 bases). Germline CDR1 reads SGHVS; CDR2 reads FQNEAQ. V was trimmed by 4 bases and J by 1 base, leaving 9 bases between them. The CDR3 runs 14 residues. CDR3 in DNA: TGTGCCAGCAGCTCGCGGCGGGGCACAGATACGCAGTATTTT. The encoded protein is CASSSRRGTDTQYF.

The rearrangement uses TRBV18 and TRBJ2-2; no clear D. Trimming cost V 5 bases and J 4 bases, with 17 bases left between them. The germline gives CDR1 KGHSH, CDR2 LQKENI. The length of the CDR3 is 16 residues. CDR3 sequence reads: CASSASVRLGTGELFF. CDR3 sequence (DNA): TGTGCCAGCTCAGCCTCGGTGCGGCTGGGCACCGGGGAGCTGTTTTTT. Variable domain in full (rest from reference TRBV18 and TRBJ2-2): NAGVMQNPRHLVRRRGQEARLRCSPMKGHSHVYWYRQLPEEGLKFMVYLQKENIIDESGMPKERFSAEFPKEGPSILRIQQVVRGDSAAYFCASSASVRLGTGELFFGEGSRLTVL.

This rearrangement joins TRBV9 to TRBJ1-2; no clear D. V was trimmed by 2 bases and J by 5 bases, leaving 7 bases between them. The CDR3 is 12 amino acids. Per the germline V gene, CDR1 is SGDLS and CDR2 is YYNGEE. CDR3: CASSVDFYGYTF. DNA for the CDR3: TGTGCCAGCAGCGTGGACTTTTATGGCTACACCTTC. Full variable domain (outside the CDR3, taken from reference TRBV9 and TRBJ1-2): DSGVTQTPKHLITATGQRVTLRCSPRSGDLSVYWYQQSLDQGLQFLIQYYNGEERAKGNILERFSAQQFPDLHSELNLSSLELGDSALYFCASSVDFYGYTFGSGTRLTVV.

The chain joins TRBV19 to TRBJ1-3; 9 bases match TRBD1. V lost 7 bases to trimming and J lost 4 bases; unmatched junction nucleotides: 8. This CDR3 has 15 residues. Germline-derived CDR1 and CDR2 are LNHDA and SQIVND (reference sequence). CDR3 coding DNA: TGTGCCAGTAAACCGGGACAGGGTGCGGGAAACACCATATATTTT. Protein: CASKPGQGAGNTIYF. Full variable domain (outside the CDR3, taken from reference TRBV19 and TRBJ1-3): DGGITQSPKYLFRKEGQNVTLSCEQNLNHDAMYWYRQDPGQGLRLIYYSQIVNDFQKGDIAEGYSVSREKKESFPLTVTSAQKNPTAFYLCASKPGQGAGNTIYFGEGSWLTVV.

The J gene is TRBJ2-5, the V gene TRBV5-1, with TRBD2 matching over 16 bases. Germline CDR1 and CDR2: SGHRS and YFSETQ. CDR3 length equals 21 residues. J lost 2 bases, V lost 3 bases, and 16 bases had no gene match. The CDR3 DNA follows: TGCGCCAGCAGCTACTTACCCGGGACTAGCGGGGGGGCCCTCGATCAAGAGACCCAGTACTTC. Residues: CASSYLPGTSGGALDQETQYF.

Details on this clone: It is unclear where the CDR3 begins or ends on the DNA, so no DNA is shown, and the CDR3 is as TCRdb lists it. This rearrangement joins TRBV6-5 to TRBJ2-5. Germline V CDR1 and CDR2: MNHEY, SVGAGI. With termini counted, the CDR3 has 14 amino acids. The CDR3 reads CASSSSGPQETQYF.

The rearrangement links TRBV7-2 to TRBJ2-3; tentative D call: TRBD2 (7 bases). Germline V lookup: CDR1 SGHTA, CDR2 FQGNSA. Trimming removed 5 bases at V and 2 bases at J, with 17 bases between. The CDR3 length is 16 residues. The CDR3 region is CASSPGGRGYTDTQYF. Written as DNA, the CDR3 is TGTGCCAGCAGCCCCGGGGGGCGGGGGTACACAGATACGCAGTATTTT.

The gene calls are TRBV29-1 and TRBJ2-2; 9 nucleotides align to TRBD2. Germline V lookup: CDR1 SQVTM, CDR2 ANQGSEA. With 3 bases clipped from V and 6 bases from J, the junction kept 5 bases outside the gene matches. This CDR3 has 14 residues. The CDR3 sequence: CSVDKRGDSGELFF. The CDR3 coding sequence is TGCAGCGTTGATAAGCGGGGGGACTCCGGGGAGCTGTTTTTT.

This chain uses TRBV4-1 with TRBJ1-5; D gene unclear. This CDR3 spans 13 amino acids. Trimming cost V 0 bases and J 6 bases, with 6 bases left between them. CDR1 is MGHRA and CDR2 is YSYEKL in the germline V gene. The CDR3 here is CASSQDRVQPQHF. The CDR3 nucleotides read TGCGCCAGCAGCCAAGATAGGGTTCAGCCCCAGCATTTT.

V is TRBV5-1 and J is TRBJ1-1; TRBD1 matches at 9 bases. CDR3 length equals 13 residues. The germline CDR1 and CDR2 sequences are SGHRS and YFSETQ. With V trimmed by 3 bases and J by 5 bases, 2 bases remained unmatched. In nucleotides, the CDR3 is TGCGCCAGCAGCTCCGACAGGGGGACTGAAGCTTTCTTT. It encodes CASSSDRGTEAFF.

The V gene is TRBV27, the J gene TRBJ2-2, with 8 nucleotides matching TRBD2. The CDR3 has 18 amino acids. Trimming at V came to 5 bases and at J to 5 bases, leaving 16 bases not matched to a gene. Germline CDR1 reads MNHEY; CDR2 reads SMNVEV (reference sequence). The chain's CDR3 is CASSPFFYGGGGTGELFF. CDR3 in DNA: TGTGCCAGCAGTCCCTTCTTCTATGGAGGCGGGGGGACCGGGGAGCTGTTTTTT.

In this sample, this clone turned up a few times. The chain employs TRBV4-1 and TRBJ1-1, with 11 bases lining up with TRBD1. The J segment lost 5 bases and the V segment lost 4 bases, leaving 15 bases of the junction unmatched. Germline-derived CDR1 and CDR2 are MGHRA and YSYEKL. This CDR3 is built from 18 residues. CDR3 in amino acids: CASSLQEGQGDLGTEAFF. The CDR3 coding sequence is TGCGCCAGCAGCCTTCAGGAGGGACAGGGGGACTTGGGGACTGAAGCTTTCTTT.

The chain carries TRBV29-1 and TRBJ1-3; no firm D call. Trimming removed 1 base at V and 0 bases at J, with 7 bases between. The length of the CDR3 is 14 residues. The germline gives CDR1 SQVTM, CDR2 ANQGSEA. Here the CDR3 DNA reads TGCAGCGTTGAAGCAGGTTTCTCTGGAAACACCATATATTTT. Its protein product is CSVEAGFSGNTIYF.

The V gene is TRBV2, the J gene TRBJ1-1; possibly TRBD1 for D (6 bases). Germline CDR1 is SNHLY and CDR2 is FYNNEI. V dropped 7 bases and J dropped 3 bases, with 12 bases sitting between them. The length of the CDR3 is 13 residues. Here the CDR3 reads CASMTGAHTEAFF. The CDR3 DNA reads as TGTGCCAGCATGACGGGGGCGCACACTGAAGCTTTCTTT.

This clone was counted once. This chain links TRBV24-1 with TRBJ1-1; D not resolved. Germline V lookup: CDR1 KGHDR, CDR2 SFDVKD. This CDR3 is 15 amino acids long. The V and J ends lost 5 bases and 4 bases respectively, with 16 bases between them. CDR3 amino acids: CATSGEGGIGTEAFF. The CDR3 DNA is TGTGCCACCAGTGGCGAGGGCGGGATTGGCACTGAAGCTTTCTTT.

The rearrangement uses TRBV5-6 and TRBJ2-3; no firm D call. CDR1 is SGHDT, CDR2 YYEEEE, per germline. This CDR3 is built from 15 residues. V shed 4 bases and J shed 5 bases, with 17 bases lying between them. The CDR3, as DNA: TGTGCCAGCAGCGAGAGGTTGAGGTTTTTAGATACGCAGTATTTT. Encoded protein: CASSERLRFLDTQYF.

The chain joins TRBV19 to TRBJ2-5; TRBD2 aligns across 8 bases. The CDR3 sequence is 13 residues long. Germline CDR1 LNHDA, CDR2 SQIVND (reference sequence). V shed 6 bases, J shed 5 bases, and the junction held 5 bases outside the gene matches. In DNA, the CDR3 is TGTGCCAGTAGCGGGGGGGCTGGGGAGACCCAGTACTTC. As protein: CASSGGAGETQYF. Supplemented by reference TRBV19 and TRBJ2-5, the full variable domain reads DGGITQSPKYLFRKEGQNVTLSCEQNLNHDAMYWYRQDPGQGLRLIYYSQIVNDFQKGDIAEGYSVSREKKESFPLTVTSAQKNPTAFYLCASSGGAGETQYFGPGTRLLVL.

This clone was seen only a few times. The V and J genes are TRBV6-1 and TRBJ2-7, with D uncertain. Germline lookup yields CDR1 MNHNS and CDR2 SASEGT. The CDR3 totals 13 residues. Trimming took off 3 bases at V and 0 bases at J, with 6 bases between the two ends. CDR3 sequence: CASSDRSSYEQYV. The CDR3 DNA sequence: TGTGCCAGCAGTGACAGGAGCTCCTACGAGCAGTACGTC.

The chain uses TRBV7-9 and TRBJ1-6; D is possibly TRBD1 (5 bases). Germline V gives CDR1 SEHNR, CDR2 FQNEAQ (reference sequence). The length of the CDR3 is 16 residues. Trimming cost V 3 bases and J 7 bases, with 16 bases left between them. Written as DNA, the CDR3 is TGTGCCAGCAGCTTGGGGACGGGCGGTAGGAATTCACCCCTCCACTTT. The encoded protein is CASSLGTGGRNSPLHF.

The rearrangement links TRBV6-5 to TRBJ2-2; 9 bases agree with TRBD1. The germline V gene encodes CDR1 MNHEY and CDR2 SVGAGI. J lost 5 bases, V lost 5 bases, and 6 bases had no gene match. There are 15 residues in the CDR3. In nucleotides, the CDR3 is TGTGCCAGCAGTCCGGGACAGGGTTTTACCGGGGAGCTGTTTTTT. Protein product: CASSPGQGFTGELFF.

The rearrangement links TRBV24-1 to TRBJ2-2; D gene uncertain. Trimming took off 5 bases at V and 4 bases at J, with 13 bases between the two ends. CDR3 length: 15 amino acids. Germline loops: CDR1 KGHDR, CDR2 SFDVKD. The CDR3 bases are TGTGCCACCAGTGTCACGGGCCCGGTCACCGGGGAGCTGTTTTTT. Amino acid sequence: CATSVTGPVTGELFF.

The chain recombines TRBV5-5 with TRBJ1-1, with 8 bases lining up with TRBD1. Germline V gives CDR1 SGHKS, CDR2 YYEKEE (reference sequence). The CDR3 contains 16 residues. J gave up 5 bases and V 1 base, and 10 bases lay outside the gene matches. CDR3 sequence: CASSLLAGQGWTEAFF. The CDR3 nucleotides read TGTGCCAGCAGCTTGTTAGCCGGACAGGGTTGGACTGAAGCTTTCTTT.

The genes are TRBV3-1 (or the pseudogene TRBV3-2) and TRBJ2-3; 10 positions agree with TRBD2. V shed 0 bases, J shed 14 bases, and the junction held 8 bases outside the gene matches. This CDR3 is built from 14 residues. Germline V gene lookup returns CDR1 LGHDT and CDR2 YNNKEL (reference sequence). CDR3 loop: CASSQEPTSGKGYF. The CDR3 DNA sequence: TGTGCCAGCAGCCAAGAGCCCACTAGCGGGAAGGGGTATTTT.